The clone carrying this T cell receptor (beta chain) was detected many times. 5'RACE with constant-segment primers yielded barcoded, UMI-tagged TCR alpha and TCR beta cDNA libraries. TCRdb redid the calling of the 5' RACE reads with MiXCR, one entry per CDR3 protein. The table lists roughly 600,000 distinct CDR3 sequences, approximately 18% of them singletons. These data are taken from a study of T-cell memory formation after mild COVID-19. This CDR3 comprises 15 residues. Germline CDR1 reads SGHRS; CDR2 reads YFSETQ. Trimming shortened V by 0 bases and J by 2 bases, and 12 bases separated the two germline ends.

The genes are TRBV5-1 and TRBJ2-7; D may be TRBD1 (5 bases). This clonotype was obtained from an adult woman who had mild COVID-19 (a few samples of this study predate the infection). Cell type and time point are not known. Sequencing used PBMCs or a T cell subset sorted from them (not recorded which). This CDR3 reads CASSLAGDRPYEQYF. In nucleotides, the CDR3 is TGCGCCAGCAGCTTGGCCGGAGACAGACCCTACGAGCAGTACTTC.